The source of this T cell receptor beta chain is a study of blood T cell repertoires in COVID-19. Study-wide background: PBMCs, B-cell-depleted T cells, or T cells provided the cDNA or gDNA that made up the material.

The repertoire was sequenced with immunoSEQ multiplex PCR; TCRdb's copy has only in-frame clones and lacks some. The sample lists 93,000 or so clones, around 90% occurring once. The CDR3 is 16 amino acids. Germline CDR1 is MNHEY and CDR2 is SMNVEV (reference sequence). The junction had 10 bases not matched to a gene; V was cut back by 4 bases and J by 4 bases. The receptor was derived from a human donor in a cohort sampled during active COVID-19. V is TRBV27 and J is TRBJ2-7; 10 bases fit TRBD2. The sequencing input was peripheral blood. The CDR3 reads CASSSPGSAGGYEQYF. The CDR3, as DNA: TGTGCCAGCAGTTCCCCAGGGTCAGCGGGAGGGTACGAGCAGTACTTC.